What follows describes a single T cell receptor beta chain. This receptor's antigen is unknown. Base qualities are missing; no much larger clone stands one base away. The germline V gene sets CDR1 to ENHRY and CDR2 to SYGVKD. The CDR3, cysteine through phenylalanine, is 16 amino acids long. The sequence is cut down to CDR3 DNA, 48 bases in frame from base 1. Relative to germline, V is 4 bases shorter and J is 2 bases shorter, with 17 bases between their ends. For sequencing, an Illumina NovaSeq 6000 was employed. TCRalpha and TCRbeta cDNA libraries were built by 5'RACE with constant-segment primers, adding sample barcodes and unique molecular identifiers. Trizol reagent was used to extract RNA from every sample. Amplification of the libraries took two PCR steps, and the second step added a second sample barcode plus Illumina TruSeq adapters. Sequencing of libraries was performed on an Illumina NovaSeq with 2 x 150 bp paired-end reads. Per the source publication's procedure: The reads were demultiplexed and collapsed into UMI-guided consensus sequences using migec v1.2.7. Using mixcr v2.1.11, UMI consensuses were aligned to TRA and TRB V and J templates and then assembled into clonotypes. A clonotype was counted as expanded or contracted only when both edgeR and NoisET called the clonotype significant, with the noise models trained on biological replicates. For edgeR calls, the cutoffs were a false discovery rate-adjusted p below 0.01 and a log2 fold-change threshold of 1. PCA with hierarchical clustering of max-normalized trajectories of the 1000 most abundant clonotypes was used as exploratory dynamics analysis. Each responding clone was given a CD4 or CD8 phenotype based on the CD4+ and CD8+ repertoires, which had been sequenced separately. In-frame beta chains were kept once TCRdb had trimmed the public reads at Q25 with fastp and called clones with MiXCR. Rows matching on CDR3 protein sequence are summarized as one entry with the most common DNA and genes. The V and J calls here are based on TCRdb, not the publication. The sample data list fewer than 350,000 distinct CDR3 sequences, and 14% of these were observed just once. Around a fifth of the sample belongs to the ten largest clones.

Ficoll-Paque density gradient centrifugation was used to isolate PBMCs. The record originates from a study of T-cell memory formation after mild COVID-19 (dated by TCRdb to about 2021). At the level of the whole study: Most TCR sequence clusters were specific to one of the two donors. In a couple of donors, T-cell clones that expanded and contracted after mild COVID-19 were tracked by sequencing TCRalpha and TCRbeta repertoires over time. The cohort was made up of two young adult volunteers, one female and one male, who were previously healthy.

What the authors observed across the whole study: Clones that contracted from day 15 to 85 showed balanced CD4/CD8 phenotypes, whereas a second wave of clones that expanded from day 15 to 37 leaned towards CD4+. Contracting CD4+ clones turned up mainly in the CM and EM memory subsets, whereas EMRA was where CD8+ clones were enriched. Some responding clones were detected in pre-infection memory, which suggested that pre-existing cross-reactive memory T cells had joined the SARS-CoV-2 response. SARS-CoV-2 specificity of the second-wave clones peaking on day 37 was not confirmed. The study covered only two mild cases, and larger cohorts including severe cases with pre-infection samples were considered necessary.

Sequenced material: PBMCs or a T cell subset sorted from them (not recorded which). The clonotype was recovered from a man younger than 35 who had mild COVID-19 (a few samples of this study predate the infection). The sample titles of this study are shuffled in the database, so cell type and time point are left out; the donor was told from shared clones. The rearranged segments are TRBV10-3 and TRBJ2-5; the best D guess is TRBD1, with 6 bases matching. Read as DNA, the sequence is TGTGCCATCAGTGGCGGCCCTCCGAGGGGGCAAGAGACCCAGTACTTC. This translates into CAISGGPPRGQETQYF.